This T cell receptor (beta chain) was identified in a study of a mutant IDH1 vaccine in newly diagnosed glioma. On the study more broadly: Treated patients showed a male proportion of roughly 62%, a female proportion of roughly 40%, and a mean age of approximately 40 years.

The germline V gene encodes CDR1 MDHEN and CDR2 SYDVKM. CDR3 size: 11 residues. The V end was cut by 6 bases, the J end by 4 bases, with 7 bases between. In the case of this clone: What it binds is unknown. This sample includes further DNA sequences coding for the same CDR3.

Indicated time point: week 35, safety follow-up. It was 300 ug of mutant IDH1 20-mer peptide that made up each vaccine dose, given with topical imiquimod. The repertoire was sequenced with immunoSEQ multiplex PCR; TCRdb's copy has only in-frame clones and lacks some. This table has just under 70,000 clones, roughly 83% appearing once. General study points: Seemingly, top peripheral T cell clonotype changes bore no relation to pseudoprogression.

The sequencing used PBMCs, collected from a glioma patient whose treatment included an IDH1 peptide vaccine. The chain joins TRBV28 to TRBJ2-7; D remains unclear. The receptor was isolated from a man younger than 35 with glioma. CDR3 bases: TGTGCCAGCAGCTTAAGATACGAGCAGTACTTC. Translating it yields CASSLRYEQYF.